What follows are 18 T cell receptor beta chains derived from one specimen sequenced in a study of monozygotic twins with inflammatory bowel disease. TCRdb reanalyzed the 5' RACE reads, giving one entry per CDR3 protein sequence and no DNA. This table holds some 400,000 distinct CDR3 sequences. Sequenced material: blood. The source of these receptors is a human donor with ulcerative colitis or Crohn's disease, or a healthy co-twin of an affected twin (not recorded which).

The chain combines TRBV5-1 with TRBJ2-5; there is no DNA to check the TCRdb D call of TRBD2. CDR3 length: 17 residues. Germline-derived CDR1 and CDR2 are SGHRS and YFSETQ. CDR3: CASSNGGIGTSQETQYF.

The V and J genes are TRBV10-2 and TRBJ1-1. This CDR3 comprises 14 residues. Looked up from germline, CDR1 is WSHSY and CDR2 is SAAADI. CDR3: CASSDSHMNTEAFF.

This CDR3 reads CASRGQGRETQYF. This rearrangement joins TRBV28 to TRBJ2-5; TCRdb indicates TRBD1, and absent DNA this call remains unverified. This CDR3 has 13 residues. Germline CDR1 MDHEN, CDR2 SYDVKM.

This chain joins TRBV4-1 and TRBJ2-5; TCRdb names TRBD2, which stays unverified in the absence of DNA. The V gene's germline CDR1 is MGHRA and CDR2 YSYEKL. CDR3 size: 17 residues. CDR3 amino acids: CASSQEPSRRGQETQYF.

This CDR3 is CASSPLPIDSPLHF. J is TRBJ1-6 and V is TRBV3-1. CDR3 size: 14 residues. Germline CDR1 LGHDT, CDR2 YNNKEL (reference sequence).

This chain connects TRBV24-1 to TRBJ2-7; TCRdb gives TRBD1 as the D gene, but with no DNA this cannot be confirmed. This CDR3 is built from 14 residues. Germline V lookup: CDR1 KGHDR, CDR2 SFDVKD. CDR3 residues: CATRPCRAGIEQYF.

The V call is TRBV11-2, the J call TRBJ1-2. CDR3 size: 15 residues. Germline CDR1 SGHAT, CDR2 FQNNGV. The chain's CDR3 is CASSLSALRGYGYTF.

This rearrangement joins TRBV20-1 to TRBJ2-1; TCRdb gives TRBD1 as the D gene, but with no DNA this cannot be confirmed. This CDR3 contains 13 residues. Germline V gives CDR1 DFQATT, CDR2 SNEGSKA (reference sequence). CDR3 residues: CSALTGIDNEQFF.

The genes are TRBV7-2 and TRBJ2-3; as DNA is missing, the TRBD2 call by TCRdb cannot be tested. From germline, CDR1 is SGHTA and CDR2 FQGNSA. CDR3 length equals 16 residues. The chain's CDR3 is CASSLAEFSSGVTQYF.

The J gene is TRBJ1-2, the V gene TRBV13; absent DNA, TCRdb's TRBD1 call cannot be checked. Germline V gene data show CDR1 as PRHDT and CDR2 as FYEKMQ (reference sequence). This CDR3 region has 14 residues. CDR3 sequence reads: CASSPPGAKYGYTF.

CDR3 sequence: CSATTGRDYNEQFF. This chain connects TRBV20-1 to TRBJ2-1; absent DNA, TCRdb's TRBD1 call cannot be checked. The length of the CDR3 is 14 residues. Per the germline V gene, CDR1 is DFQATT and CDR2 is SNEGSKA (reference sequence).

The rearrangement joins TRBV7-9 to TRBJ2-3; as DNA is missing, the TRBD1 call by TCRdb cannot be tested. Germline CDR1 is SEHNR and CDR2 is FQNEAQ (reference sequence). The CDR3 contains 16 residues. The CDR3 is CASSTASGLSTDTQYF.

This chain joins TRBV7-3 and TRBJ2-3; lacking DNA, the TRBD1 call made by TCRdb goes unchecked. This CDR3 is 16 amino acids long. Germline loops: CDR1 SGHTA, CDR2 FQGTGA. CDR3 sequence reads: CASSLTSGQGADTQYF.

The genes are TRBV6-2 or TRBV6-3 and TRBJ2-2; absent DNA, TCRdb's TRBD2 call cannot be checked. Germline CDR1 MNHEY, CDR2 SVGEGT. The length of the CDR3 is 15 residues. The CDR3 loop is CASKPGLADTGELIF.

The chain couples TRBV19 to TRBJ2-1; TCRdb selects TRBD1, and the lack of DNA leaves this call unchecked. The germline V gene has CDR1 LNHDA and CDR2 SQIVND (reference sequence). The CDR3 extends over 15 amino acids. The CDR3 region is CASSIKQGPSSEQFF.

The chain carries TRBV19 and TRBJ1-1. The CDR3 contains 13 residues. Germline CDR1 and CDR2: LNHDA and SQIVND (reference sequence). The CDR3 loop reads CASSIDRRAEAFF.

The chain combines TRBV10-3 with TRBJ2-3. Germline assignment: CDR1 ENHRY and CDR2 SYGVKD. CDR3 size: 11 residues. The CDR3 protein is CAISGGDTQYF.

The chain employs TRBV5-5 and TRBJ2-5; TCRdb's D call of TRBD1 is untestable without DNA. CDR3 length: 15 residues. Germline CDR1 is SGHKS and CDR2 is YYEKEE (reference sequence). This chain's CDR3 is CASSLRDRVQETQYF.